This TCR beta chain was recorded in a study of PD-L1 blockade in urothelial cancer. Study in general: Blood gave a median 141,255 T cells.

Time point: peripheral blood 6 weeks after treatment start. Patients in the study were battling locally advanced or metastatic urothelial carcinoma. Patients each gave 1 to 8 samples, pretreatment and on-treatment. Comments on this clone: At one boundary the junction diverges from the germline segment, which might be a read error. The same CDR3 can be traced to other DNA sequences in this sample.

The repertoire was sequenced with immunoSEQ multiplex PCR; TCRdb's copy has only in-frame clones and lacks some. The table has more than 90,000 clones, about 91% seen once. The TCR sequence derives from a man between 60 and 70 years old with urothelial cancer. The sample here was PBMCs, taken around atezolizumab (anti-PD-L1) treatment.

The CDR3 nucleotides are TGTGCCAGTAGTGAAGGCAGGGGCTATGGCTACACCTTC. Encoded protein: CASSEGRGYGYTF. This rearrangement joins TRBV6-1 to TRBJ1-2, with TRBD1 as a possible D gene (6 bases). The length of the CDR3 is 13 residues. Germline V lookup: CDR1 MNHNS, CDR2 SASEGT.